The rows below give T cell receptor beta chains drawn from one sample of a study of CD8 T cells in Susac syndrome. One entry per CDR3 protein, called by TCRdb with MiXCR from the immunoSEQ multiplex PCR reads. The sample lists hundreds of thousands of distinct CDR3 sequences; approximately 90% were seen once. Sequencing input: CD8+ T cells from PBMCs. These receptors were collected from a human donor with multiple sclerosis. Each CDR3 is given with its conserved first and last residue. The order of the fields is clone size, D gene, V gene, J gene, CDR3 DNA, CDR3 protein. The D gene is left open where the match is weak. The size of a clone is reported for some rows only, either as once, few or many, or as a class for expanded clones.

once	TRBD2	TRBV12-3/TRBV12-4	TRBJ2-3	TGTGCCAGCAGTTCAAGGACTAGCGCGACTAGCACAGATACGCAGTATTTT	CASSSRTSATSTDTQYF
.	.	TRBV4-3	TRBJ2-2	TGCGCCAGCAGCCAAGGGAGGCCCGGGGAGCTGTTTTTT	CASSQGRPGELFF
.	.	TRBV5-1	TRBJ2-2	TGCGCCAGCAGCTTGGTTACGGGCGGGGAGCTGTTTTTT	CASSLVTGGELFF
.	.	TRBV2	TRBJ2-7	TGTGCCAGCAGTGAAGTCGGACCACCCTACGAGCAGTACTTC	CASSEVGPPYEQYF
.	.	TRBV10-2	TRBJ2-5	TGCGCCACTCTAGAATTGGTCTGGGAGACCCAGTACTTC	CATLELVWETQYF
.	.	TRBV4-3	TRBJ2-1	TGCGCCAGCAGCCAAGGTCAAGCGGTCTACAATGAGCAGTTCTTC	CASSQGQAVYNEQFF
.	TRBD1	TRBV9	TRBJ2-2	TGTGCCAGCAGGACAGGGGGCGCCGACACCGGGGAGCTGTTTTTT	CASRTGGADTGELFF
.	.	TRBV29-1	TRBJ2-3	TGCAGCGTACCTACCGGGCCCACAGATACGCAGTATTTT	CSVPTGPTDTQYF
.	.	TRBV15	TRBJ2-1	TGTGCCACCAGCAGAGATTTCCAAGGGGCCCATGAGCAGTTCTTC	CATSRDFQGAHEQFF
.	.	TRBV6-2/TRBV6-3	TRBJ2-2	TGTGCCAGCAGCCCCCCGGGCGGGGAGCTGTTTTTT	CASSPPGGELFF
once	.	TRBV13	TRBJ2-1	TGTGCCAGCAGCCGGGGAGAGGGAAACAATGAGCAGTTCTTC	CASSRGEGNNEQFF
once	.	TRBV3-1	TRBJ2-2	TGTGCCAGCAGCCAAGCGTACGCCGGGGAGCTGTTTTTT	CASSQAYAGELFF
.	.	TRBV3-1	TRBJ1-5	TGTGCCAGCAGCCAAGATGACGGGGGAAATCAGCCCCAGCATTTT	CASSQDDGGNQPQHF